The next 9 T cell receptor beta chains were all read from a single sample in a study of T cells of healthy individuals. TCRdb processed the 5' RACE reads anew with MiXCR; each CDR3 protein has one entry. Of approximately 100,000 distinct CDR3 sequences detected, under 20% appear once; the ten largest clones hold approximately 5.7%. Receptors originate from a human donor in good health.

The DNA for the CDR3 is TGCAGTGCTAGAGACGGCAGGCTGGAGACCCAGTACTTC. Its protein is CSARDGRLETQYF. The V call is TRBV20-1, the J call TRBJ2-5; D unresolved. The CDR3 sequence is 13 residues long. Germline loops: CDR1 DFQATT, CDR2 SNEGSKA (reference sequence). Trimming shortened V by 0 bases and J by 5 bases, and 10 bases separated the two germline ends.

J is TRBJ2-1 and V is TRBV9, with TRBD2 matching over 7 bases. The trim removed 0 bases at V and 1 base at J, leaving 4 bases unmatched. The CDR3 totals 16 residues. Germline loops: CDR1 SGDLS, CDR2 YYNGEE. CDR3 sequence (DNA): TGTGCCAGCAGCGTAGTTGGGGGGGGTTCCTACAATGAGCAGTTCTTC. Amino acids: CASSVVGGGSYNEQFF.

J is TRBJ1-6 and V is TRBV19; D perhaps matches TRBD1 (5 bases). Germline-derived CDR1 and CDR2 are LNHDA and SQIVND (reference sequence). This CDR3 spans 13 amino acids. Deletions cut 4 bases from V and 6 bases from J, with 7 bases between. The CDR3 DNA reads TGTGCCAGTAGTAGAGACAGTAATTCACCCCTCCACTTT. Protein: CASSRDSNSPLHF. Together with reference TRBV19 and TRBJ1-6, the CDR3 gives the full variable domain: DGGITQSPKYLFRKEGQNVTLSCEQNLNHDAMYWYRQDPGQGLRLIYYSQIVNDFQKGDIAEGYSVSREKKESFPLTVTSAQKNPTAFYLCASSRDSNSPLHFGNGTRLTVT.

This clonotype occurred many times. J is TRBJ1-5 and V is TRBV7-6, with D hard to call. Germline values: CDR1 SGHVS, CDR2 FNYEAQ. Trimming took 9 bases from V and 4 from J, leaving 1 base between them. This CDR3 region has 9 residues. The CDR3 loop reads CARNQPQHF. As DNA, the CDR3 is TGTGCCAGAAATCAGCCCCAGCATTTT. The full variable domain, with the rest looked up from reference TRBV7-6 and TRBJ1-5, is GAGVSQSPRYKVTKRGQDVALRCDPISGHVSLYWYRQALGQGPEFLTYFNYEAQQDKSGLPNDRFSAERPEGSISTLTIQRTEQRDSAMYRCARNQPQHFGDGTRLSIL.

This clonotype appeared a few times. The CDR3 here is CASSPRVNEQFF. DNA for the CDR3: TGTGCCAGCAGCCCCAGGGTTAATGAGCAGTTCTTC. The chain couples TRBV11-2 to TRBJ2-1; weak D call: TRBD1 (5 bases). This CDR3 contains 12 residues. Trimming removed 5 bases from V and 7 bases from J, with 9 bases in between. The germline V gene encodes CDR1 SGHAT and CDR2 FQNNGV.

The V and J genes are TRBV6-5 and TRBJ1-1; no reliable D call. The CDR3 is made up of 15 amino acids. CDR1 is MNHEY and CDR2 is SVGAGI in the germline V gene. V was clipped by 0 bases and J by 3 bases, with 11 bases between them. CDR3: CASSYSSAGDTEAFF. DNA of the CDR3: TGTGCCAGCAGTTACTCCAGCGCGGGCGACACTGAAGCTTTCTTT.

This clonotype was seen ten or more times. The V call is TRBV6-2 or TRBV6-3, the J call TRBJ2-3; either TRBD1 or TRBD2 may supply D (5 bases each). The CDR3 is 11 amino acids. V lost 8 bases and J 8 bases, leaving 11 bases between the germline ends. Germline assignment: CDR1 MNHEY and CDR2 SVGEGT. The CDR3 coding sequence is TGTGCCAGCGGGGACCGCCCTACGCAGTATTTT. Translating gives CASGDRPTQYF.

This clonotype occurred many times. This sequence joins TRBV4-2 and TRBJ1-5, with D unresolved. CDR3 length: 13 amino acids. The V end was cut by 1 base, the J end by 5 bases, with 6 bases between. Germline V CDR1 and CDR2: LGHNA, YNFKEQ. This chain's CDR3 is CASSQVGDQPQHF. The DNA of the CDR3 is TGTGCCAGCAGCCAAGTTGGAGATCAGCCCCAGCATTTT.

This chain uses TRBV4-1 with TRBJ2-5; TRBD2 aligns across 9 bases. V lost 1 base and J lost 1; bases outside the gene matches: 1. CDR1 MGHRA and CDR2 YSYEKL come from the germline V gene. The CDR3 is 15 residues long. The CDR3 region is CASSQGLAAQETQYF. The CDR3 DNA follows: TGCGCCAGCAGCCAAGGACTAGCGGCCCAAGAGACCCAGTACTTC.